These 5 T cell receptor beta chains originate from one sample sequenced in a study of tumor-infiltrating lymphocytes in primary liver carcinoma. A primer matching the constant region was used to make TCR beta cDNA from 500 to 650 ng of total RNA. Each TCR beta library was derived from three nested multiplex PCR rounds that employed slightly modified ARM-PCR. TRBV1-TRBV30 forward primers paired with a C-beta reverse primer were used in the first two PCR rounds, which ran approximately 10 cycles each. One entry per CDR3 protein results from TCRdb running MiXCR on the multiplex PCR reads. The data hold about 120,000 distinct CDR3 sequences, with approximately 70% observed a single time. Unsorted bulk tissue (roughly 17-34 mg) underwent RNA and DNA co-extraction. The sample taken for sequencing was liver tumor tissue from sampling region 1. Regarding subset: tumor region T1, superior pole. These receptors were taken from an older woman with primary liver carcinoma and hepatitis B virus infection.

This clonotype was counted a few times. A single base separates this from a much larger clone, so it may be a read error. The chain recombines TRBV4-2 with TRBJ1-1; D call uncertain. CDR1 is LGHNA, CDR2 YNFKEQ, per germline. The CDR3 extends over 14 amino acids. Trimming took off 1 base at V and 5 bases at J, with 11 bases between the two ends. In DNA, the CDR3 is TGTGCCAGCAGCCAAGTGATGAGTGAAACTGAAGCTTTCTTT. Translated, it gives CASSQVMSETEAFF.

To note about this clonotype: The conserved phenylalanine or tryptophan is not found at the CDR3 terminus, so this likely reflects a read error. DNA of the CDR3: TGTGCCAGCAGCGCAAGGTATGGGATCGTAGATCGGCCCCAGCATTTA. Protein sequence: CASSARYGIVDRPQHL. V usage is TRBV11-2 and J usage is TRBJ1-5; unclear D gene. The CDR3 sequence is 16 residues long. Between the trimmed V and J ends, which lost 5 bases and 9 bases, there was a span of 23 bases. In germline, CDR1 is SGHAT, CDR2 FQNNGV.

This clonotype was seen repeatedly, ten times or more. The CDR3 sequence is CASSLESGRYNEQFF. The CDR3 region has the DNA TGTGCCAGCAGCTTAGAGAGCGGAAGGTACAATGAGCAGTTCTTC. V is TRBV11-1 and J is TRBJ2-1, with TRBD2 as a possible D gene (5 bases). This CDR3 is 15 amino acids long. Germline V CDR1 and CDR2: SGHAT, FQDESV (reference sequence). The germline V and J ends were trimmed by 1 base and 4 bases, with 11 bases remaining between them.

The genes are TRBV7-9 and TRBJ2-3; TRBD1 might be the D (5 bases). Germline CDR1 is SEHNR and CDR2 is FQNEAQ (reference sequence). CDR3 length: 14 residues. Deletions cut 10 bases from V and 2 bases from J, with 16 bases between. The chain's CDR3 is CATGTPGYTDTQYF. In DNA, the CDR3 is TGTGCCACCGGCACACCAGGGTACACAGATACGCAGTATTTT.

A note on this clonotype: This CDR3 fails to terminate in the conserved phenylalanine or tryptophan, so it likely reflects a read error. J is TRBJ1-3 and V is TRBV11-2, with 9 bases that match TRBD1. Per the germline V gene, CDR1 is SGHAT and CDR2 is FQNNGV. CDR3 length: 19 amino acids. In DNA form, the CDR3 reads TGTGCCAGTAGCTCACGCCAGGACAGGGGAGCGTACTCTGGAAACACCATATATCTT. Encoded protein: CASSSRQDRGAYSGNTIYL.